Sequencing of this T cell receptor beta chain was carried out in a study of T cells after yellow fever vaccination. Findings of the study overall: Primary-vaccination clones mostly resurfaced post-booster (more than 95% CD4, approximately 87% CD8). The CD4 compartment and the CD8 compartment contained a small share of clonotypes in common.

TCRdb called the 5' RACE reads again in MiXCR, with one record for every CDR3 protein. The data contain 78,000 or so distinct CDR3 sequences, approximately 7.3% of them singletons. A note on this clonotype: Antigen unknown.

CDR1 and CDR2 (germline): MNHEY, SMNVEV (reference sequence). CDR3 length equals 17 residues. Trimming took off 5 bases at V and 2 bases at J, with 21 bases between the two ends. The J gene is TRBJ1-1, the V gene TRBV27, with D perhaps matching TRBD1 (6 bases). The clonotype was recovered from a man aged 18 to 35 who received the YFV17D yellow fever vaccine. This specimen was CD8+ T cells sorted from PBMCs, taken approximately 11 days after the first yellow fever vaccination. The CDR3 DNA reads as TGTGCCAGCAGTGTACTGGACAGCAACGGGGCAAACACTGAAGCTTTCTTT. It specifies CASSVLDSNGANTEAFF.